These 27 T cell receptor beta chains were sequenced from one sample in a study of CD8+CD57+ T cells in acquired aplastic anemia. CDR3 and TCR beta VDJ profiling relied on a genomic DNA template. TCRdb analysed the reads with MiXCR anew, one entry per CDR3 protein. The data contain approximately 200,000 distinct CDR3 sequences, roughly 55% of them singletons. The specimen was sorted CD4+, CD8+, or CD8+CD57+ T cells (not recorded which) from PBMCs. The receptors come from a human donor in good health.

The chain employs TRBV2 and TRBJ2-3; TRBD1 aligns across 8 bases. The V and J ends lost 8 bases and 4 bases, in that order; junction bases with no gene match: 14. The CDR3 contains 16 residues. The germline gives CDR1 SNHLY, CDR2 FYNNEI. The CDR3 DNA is TGTGCCAGCGACAAAAAGGACAGGGAATTCGCAGATACGCAGTATTTT. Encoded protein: CASDKKDREFADTQYF.

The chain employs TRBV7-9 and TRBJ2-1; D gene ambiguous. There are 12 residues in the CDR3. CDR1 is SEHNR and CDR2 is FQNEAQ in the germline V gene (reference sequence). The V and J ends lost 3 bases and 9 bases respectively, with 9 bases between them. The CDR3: CASSLGTIEQFF. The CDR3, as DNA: TGTGCCAGCAGCTTGGGAACTATTGAGCAGTTCTTC.

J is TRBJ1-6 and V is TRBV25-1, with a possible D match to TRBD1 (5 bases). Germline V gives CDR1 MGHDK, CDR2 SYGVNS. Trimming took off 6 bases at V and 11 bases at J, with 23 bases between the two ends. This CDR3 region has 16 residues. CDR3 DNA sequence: TGTGCCAGCAGCACCACTAGCGGAGGGGTCTGGGCACCCCTCCACTTT. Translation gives CASSTTSGGVWAPLHF. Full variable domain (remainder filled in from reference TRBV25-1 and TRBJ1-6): EADIYQTPRYLVIGTGKKITLECSQTMGHDKMYWYQQDPGMELHLIHYSYGVNSTEKGDLSSESTVSRIRTEHFPLTLESARPSHTSQYLCASSTTSGGVWAPLHFGNGTRLTVT.

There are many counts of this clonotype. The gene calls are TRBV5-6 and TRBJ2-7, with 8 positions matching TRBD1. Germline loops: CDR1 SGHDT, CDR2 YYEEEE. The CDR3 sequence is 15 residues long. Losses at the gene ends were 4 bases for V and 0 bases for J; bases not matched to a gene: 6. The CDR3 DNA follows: TGTGCCAGCAGCCCGGCCGGACAGGGCTCCTACGAGCAGTACTTC. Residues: CASSPAGQGSYEQYF.

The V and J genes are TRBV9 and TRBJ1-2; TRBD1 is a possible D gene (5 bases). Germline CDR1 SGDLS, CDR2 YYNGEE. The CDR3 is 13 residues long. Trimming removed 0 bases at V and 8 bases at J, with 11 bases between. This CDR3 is CASSVEGERGYTF. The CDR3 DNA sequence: TGTGCCAGCAGCGTAGAAGGGGAAAGGGGCTACACCTTC.

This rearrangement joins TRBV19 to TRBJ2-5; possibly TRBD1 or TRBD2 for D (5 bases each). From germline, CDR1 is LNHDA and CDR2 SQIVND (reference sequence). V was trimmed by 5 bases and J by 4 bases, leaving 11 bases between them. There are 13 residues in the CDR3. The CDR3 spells CASSGTRGETQYF. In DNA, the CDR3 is TGTGCCAGTAGTGGGACGAGGGGAGAGACCCAGTACTTC.

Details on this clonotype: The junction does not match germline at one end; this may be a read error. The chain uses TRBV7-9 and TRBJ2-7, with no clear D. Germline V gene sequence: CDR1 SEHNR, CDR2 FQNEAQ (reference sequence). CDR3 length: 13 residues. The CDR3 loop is CASSQDLAYEQYF. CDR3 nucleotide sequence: TGCGCCAGCAGCCAAGATCTGGCCTACGAGCAGTACTTC.

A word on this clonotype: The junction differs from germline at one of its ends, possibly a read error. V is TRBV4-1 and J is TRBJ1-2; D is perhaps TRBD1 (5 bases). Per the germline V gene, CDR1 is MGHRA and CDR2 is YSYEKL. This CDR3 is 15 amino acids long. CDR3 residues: CASRQAGTRNYGYTF. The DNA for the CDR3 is TGCGCCAGCCGCCAAGCCGGGACGAGGAACTATGGCTACACCTTC.

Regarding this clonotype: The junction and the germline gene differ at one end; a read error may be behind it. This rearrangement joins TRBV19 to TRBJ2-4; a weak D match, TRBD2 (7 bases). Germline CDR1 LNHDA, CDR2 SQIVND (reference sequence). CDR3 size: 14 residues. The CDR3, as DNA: TGTGCCTGTAGGGGGGGAGGGAACAAAAACATTCAGTACTTC. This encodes CACRGGGNKNIQYF. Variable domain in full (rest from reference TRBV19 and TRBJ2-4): DGGITQSPKYLFRKEGQNVTLSCEQNLNHDAMYWYRQDPGQGLRLIYYSQIVNDFQKGDIAEGYSVSREKKESFPLTVTSAQKNPTAFYLCACRGGGNKNIQYFGAGTRLSVL.

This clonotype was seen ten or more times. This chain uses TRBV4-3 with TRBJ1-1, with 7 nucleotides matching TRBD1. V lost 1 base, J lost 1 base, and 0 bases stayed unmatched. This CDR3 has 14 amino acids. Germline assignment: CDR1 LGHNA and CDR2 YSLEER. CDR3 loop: CASSQGQGNTEAFF. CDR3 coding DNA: TGCGCCAGCAGCCAAGGACAGGGGAACACTGAAGCTTTCTTT.

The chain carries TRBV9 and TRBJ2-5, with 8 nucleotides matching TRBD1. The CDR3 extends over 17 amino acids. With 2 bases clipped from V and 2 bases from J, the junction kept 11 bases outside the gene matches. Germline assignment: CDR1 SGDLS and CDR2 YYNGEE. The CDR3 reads CASSVGQGGSPQETQYF. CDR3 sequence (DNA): TGTGCCAGCAGCGTCGGACAGGGTGGGAGCCCACAAGAGACCCAGTACTTC.

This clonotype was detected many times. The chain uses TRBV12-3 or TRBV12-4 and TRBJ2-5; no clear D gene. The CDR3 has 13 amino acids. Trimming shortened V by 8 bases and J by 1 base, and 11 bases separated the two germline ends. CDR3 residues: CASRSGAQETQYF. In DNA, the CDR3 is TGTGCCAGCCGCTCTGGCGCCCAAGAGACCCAGTACTTC.

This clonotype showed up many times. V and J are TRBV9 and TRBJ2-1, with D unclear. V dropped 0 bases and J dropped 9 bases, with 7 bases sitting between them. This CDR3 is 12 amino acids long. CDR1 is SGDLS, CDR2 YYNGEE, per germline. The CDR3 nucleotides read TGTGCCAGCAGCGTAGCTGAAGGTGAGCAGTTCTTC. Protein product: CASSVAEGEQFF.

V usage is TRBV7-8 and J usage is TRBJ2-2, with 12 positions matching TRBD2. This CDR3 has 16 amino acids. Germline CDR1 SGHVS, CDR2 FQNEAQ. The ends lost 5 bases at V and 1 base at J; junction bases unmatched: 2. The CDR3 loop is CASSQTSGGNTGELFF. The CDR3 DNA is TGTGCCAGCAGCCAGACTAGCGGGGGGAACACCGGGGAGCTGTTTTTT.

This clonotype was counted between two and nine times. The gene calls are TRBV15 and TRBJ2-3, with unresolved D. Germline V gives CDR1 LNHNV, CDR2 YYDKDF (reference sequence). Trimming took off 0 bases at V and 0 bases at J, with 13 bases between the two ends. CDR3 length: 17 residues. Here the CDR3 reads CATSRDQTGRSTDTQYF. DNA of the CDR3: TGTGCCACCAGCAGAGATCAGACCGGGCGGAGCACAGATACGCAGTATTTT.

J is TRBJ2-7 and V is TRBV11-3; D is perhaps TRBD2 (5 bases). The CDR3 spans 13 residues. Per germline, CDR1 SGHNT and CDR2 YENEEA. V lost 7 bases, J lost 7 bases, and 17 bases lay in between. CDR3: CASNELRDPEQYF. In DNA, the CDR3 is TGTGCCAGCAACGAACTCCGGGATCCAGAGCAGTACTTC.

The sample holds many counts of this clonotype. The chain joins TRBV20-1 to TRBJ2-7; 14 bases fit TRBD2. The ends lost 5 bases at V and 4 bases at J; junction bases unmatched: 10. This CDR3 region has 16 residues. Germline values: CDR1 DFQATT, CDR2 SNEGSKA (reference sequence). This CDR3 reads CSASRRGTSGGYEQYF. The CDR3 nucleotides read TGCAGTGCTTCTCGTCGCGGGACTAGCGGGGGATACGAGCAGTACTTC.

For the CDR3, the DNA is TGTGCCAGCAGCGGCAAACAGGGACGGCGGTCACCCCTCCACTTT. Translating it yields CASSGKQGRRSPLHF. This sequence joins TRBV9 and TRBJ1-6, with D possibly matching TRBD1 (6 bases). CDR1 is SGDLS and CDR2 is YYNGEE in the germline V gene. CDR3 length: 15 amino acids. The germline V and J ends were trimmed by 3 bases and 10 bases, with 17 bases remaining between them.

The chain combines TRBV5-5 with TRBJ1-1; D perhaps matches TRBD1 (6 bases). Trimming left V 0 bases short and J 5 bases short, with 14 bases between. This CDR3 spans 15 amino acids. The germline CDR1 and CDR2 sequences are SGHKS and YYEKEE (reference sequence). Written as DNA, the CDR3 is TGTGCCAGCAGCTTGGAGCCAGGGGTGAGGACTGAAGCTTTCTTT. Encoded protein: CASSLEPGVRTEAFF. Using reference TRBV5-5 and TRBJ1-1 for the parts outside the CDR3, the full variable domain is DAGVTQSPTHLIKTRGQQVTLRCSPISGHKSVSWYQQVLGQGPQFIFQYYEKEERGRGNFPDRFSARQFPNYSSELNVNALLLGDSALYLCASSLEPGVRTEAFFGQGTRLTVV.

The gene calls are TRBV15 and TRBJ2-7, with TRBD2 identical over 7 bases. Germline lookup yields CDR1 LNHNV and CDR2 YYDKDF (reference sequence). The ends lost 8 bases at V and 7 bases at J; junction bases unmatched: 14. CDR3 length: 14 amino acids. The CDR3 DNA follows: TGTGCCACCGGACGAGGGGAGGGCCTAGAGGAGCAGTACTTC. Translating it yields CATGRGEGLEEQYF.

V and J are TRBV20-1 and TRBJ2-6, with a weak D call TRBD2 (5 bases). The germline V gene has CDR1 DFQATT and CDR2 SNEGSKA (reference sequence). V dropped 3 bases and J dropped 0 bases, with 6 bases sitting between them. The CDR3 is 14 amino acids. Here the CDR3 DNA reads TGCAGTGCTAGGGGAGCCTCTGGGGCCAACGTCCTGACTTTC. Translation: CSARGASGANVLTF.

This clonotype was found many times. The CDR3 DNA is TGTGCCAGCAGCTTAGCCGACGGAAATTCACCCCTCCACTTT. This sequence encodes CASSLADGNSPLHF. The V call is TRBV7-9, the J call TRBJ1-6; D is unclear. Deletions cut 0 bases from V and 7 bases from J, with 7 bases between. The CDR3 spans 14 residues. The V gene's germline CDR1 is SEHNR and CDR2 FQNEAQ (reference sequence).

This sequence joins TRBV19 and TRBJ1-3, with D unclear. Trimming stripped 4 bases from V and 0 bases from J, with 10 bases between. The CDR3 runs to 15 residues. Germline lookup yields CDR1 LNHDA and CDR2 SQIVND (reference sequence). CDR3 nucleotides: TGTGCCAGTAGTACGGAACCTTACTCTGGAAACACCATATATTTT. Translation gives CASSTEPYSGNTIYF.

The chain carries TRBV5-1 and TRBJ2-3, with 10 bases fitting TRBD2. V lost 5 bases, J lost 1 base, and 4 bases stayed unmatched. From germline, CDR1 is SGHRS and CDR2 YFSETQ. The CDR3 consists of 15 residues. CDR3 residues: CASSLAGARTDTQYF. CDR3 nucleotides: TGCGCCAGCAGTCTAGCGGGGGCCCGCACAGATACGCAGTATTTT.

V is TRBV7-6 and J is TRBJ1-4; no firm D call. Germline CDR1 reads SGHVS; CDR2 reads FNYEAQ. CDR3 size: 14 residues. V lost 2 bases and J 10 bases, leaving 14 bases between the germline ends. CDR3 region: CASSLLAGVGKLFF. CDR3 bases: TGTGCCAGCAGCTTATTGGCCGGAGTAGGAAAACTGTTTTTT.

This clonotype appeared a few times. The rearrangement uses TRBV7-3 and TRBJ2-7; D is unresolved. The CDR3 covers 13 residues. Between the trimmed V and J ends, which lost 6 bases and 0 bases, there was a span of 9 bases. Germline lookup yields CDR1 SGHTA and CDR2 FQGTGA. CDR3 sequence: CASRSTHSYEQYF. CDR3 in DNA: TGTGCCAGCAGATCGACTCACTCCTACGAGCAGTACTTC.

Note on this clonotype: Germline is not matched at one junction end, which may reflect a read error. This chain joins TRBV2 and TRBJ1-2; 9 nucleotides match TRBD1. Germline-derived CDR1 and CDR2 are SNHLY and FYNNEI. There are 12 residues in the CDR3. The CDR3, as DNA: TGCCGGGACAGGGAGGTTAACTATGGCTACACCTTC. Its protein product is CRDREVNYGYTF.